The T cell receptor beta chain under discussion was sequenced for a study of shared clonotypes between healthy human individuals. Study overall: A couple of women and three men aged 18 to 49 served as donors. Researchers assigned three CD4 naive, three CD4 memory, two CD8 naive and one CD8 memory plate to each donor.

TCRdb's table, derived via immunoSEQ multiplex PCR, lists solely in-frame clones and lacks some. The sample has about 680,000 clones; about 90% are singletons. The germline V gene encodes CDR1 MNHEY and CDR2 SVGAGI. The V end was cut by 5 bases, the J end by 3 bases, with 15 bases between. This CDR3 comprises 15 residues. Naive CD8 cells were CD45RO-negative, positively selected for CCR7, excluding terminally differentiated effector memory CD45RA+ cells. The rearrangement links TRBV6-5 to TRBJ2-3, with D unresolved. The sequencing sample was made of naive CD8+ T cells sorted from blood. The clonotype comes from a man aged 30 to 45 in good health. As DNA, the CDR3 is TGTGCCAGCAGTACCTACGATCGGGCTACAGATACGCAGTATTTT. Its translation: CASSTYDRATDTQYF.